Each of the 32 T cell receptor beta chains below was sequenced from the same sample in a study of CD8+CD57+ T cells in acquired aplastic anemia. Profiling that covered TCR beta VDJ and CDR3 relied on genomic DNA as its template. Each CDR3 protein is one row after TCRdb ran MiXCR on the reads. The data hold roughly 420,000 distinct CDR3 sequences, with under 80% observed a single time. The specimen sequenced was sorted CD4+, CD8+, or CD8+CD57+ T cells (not recorded which) from PBMCs. Receptors originate from a human donor in good health, serving as a control.

A single count supports this clonotype. The CDR3 is CASSVGGVWGTNNEQFF. The CDR3 nucleotides read TGTGCCAGCAGCGTAGGGGGAGTGTGGGGGACAAACAATGAGCAGTTCTTC. V usage is TRBV9 and J usage is TRBJ2-1; D may be TRBD1 (6 bases). CDR3 length: 17 amino acids. Trimming left V 0 bases short and J 5 bases short, with 18 bases between. Germline V gene lookup returns CDR1 SGDLS and CDR2 YYNGEE.

This clonotype occurred a few times. This chain links TRBV4-1 with TRBJ2-7; a weak D match, TRBD2 (6 bases). Germline V gene lookup returns CDR1 MGHRA and CDR2 YSYEKL. V lost 0 bases and J 7 bases, leaving 16 bases between the germline ends. The CDR3 has 15 residues. In DNA, the CDR3 is TGCGCCAGCAGCCAAGATAGTCGGGGGTCACGGGAGCAGTACTTC. It translates to CASSQDSRGSREQYF.

With regard to this clonotype: Likely a read error: the CDR3 ends without its conserved phenylalanine or tryptophan. The DNA is omitted, as the CDR3 cannot be located on it reliably, and the CDR3 follows TCRdb's listing. The chain employs TRBV7-2 and TRBJ1-1. Germline V lookup: CDR1 SGHTA, CDR2 FQGNSA. The length of the CDR3 is 13 amino acids, counting both ends. CDR3 sequence reads: CASSLGRLGPGTY.

Written as DNA, the CDR3 is TGTGCCACAGGAGAGTTAGGCCTAGCGGAGGGGACAGATACGCAGTATTTT. This sequence encodes CATGELGLAEGTDTQYF. The gene calls are TRBV6-6 and TRBJ2-3; 7 nucleotides agree with TRBD2. V was pared by 10 bases and J by 3 bases, with 19 bases of the junction left unmatched. This CDR3 has 17 residues. CDR1 MNHNY and CDR2 SVGAGI come from the germline V gene (reference sequence).

As concerns this clonotype: The germline gene is not matched at one end of the junction; a read error may be the cause. The CDR3 loop reads CASSVSEAGTEAFF. CDR3 in DNA: TGTGCCAGCAGCGTATCGGAGGCGGGTACTGAAGCTTTCTTC. The rearrangement uses TRBV7-9 and TRBJ1-2; no clear D gene. CDR3 length: 14 amino acids. Germline V gene sequence: CDR1 SEHNR, CDR2 FQNEAQ (reference sequence).

This clonotype has only one observation. CDR3 in DNA: TGTGCCACCAGCAGCCGACAGGGCCAAGAGACCCAGTACTTC. Translation gives CATSSRQGQETQYF. V and J are TRBV15 and TRBJ2-5, with 7 positions matching TRBD1. This CDR3 comprises 14 residues. The germline CDR1 and CDR2 sequences are LNHNV and YYDKDF (reference sequence). The trim removed 3 bases at V and 1 base at J, leaving 2 bases unmatched.

For this clonotype: The CDR3 carries no conserved terminal phenylalanine or tryptophan, so it likely arises from a read error. The chain joins TRBV2 to TRBJ1-1; D may be TRBD1 (5 bases). Trimming stripped 6 bases from V and 1 base from J, with 12 bases between. This CDR3 has 14 amino acids. Germline CDR1 is SNHLY and CDR2 is FYNNEI. CDR3 nucleotides: TGTGCCAGCAGCAGGCTGACAGCGAACACTGAAGCTTTCTTG. Translation gives CASSRLTANTEAFL.

Concerning this clonotype itself: The junction does not match germline at one end; this may be a read error. V and J are TRBV19 and TRBJ2-5; either TRBD1 or TRBD2 may supply D (5 bases each). Germline V gene sequence: CDR1 LNHDA, CDR2 SQIVND (reference sequence). The CDR3 sequence is 14 residues long. CDR3 protein: CSASGDGSGETQYF. In nucleotides, the CDR3 is TGCAGTGCTAGTGGGGACGGGTCAGGAGAGACCCAGTACTTC.

This clonotype came up many times. V usage is TRBV6-6 and J usage is TRBJ1-5; 7 bases are a match to TRBD1. From germline, CDR1 is MNHNY and CDR2 SVGAGI (reference sequence). The CDR3 consists of 15 residues. J gave up 4 bases and V 2 bases, and 5 bases lay outside the gene matches. This CDR3 is CASSYRTGQNQPQHF. CDR3 coding DNA: TGTGCCAGCAGTTACCGGACAGGTCAGAATCAGCCCCAGCATTTT.

Regarding this clonotype: Compared with germline, one end of the junction differs, possibly owing to a read error. The chain combines TRBV7-2 with TRBJ1-1; D gene unclear. The CDR3 is 15 amino acids. Germline values: CDR1 SGHTA, CDR2 FQGNSA. DNA for the CDR3: TGTGCCAGCAGCTTTCCCGGCGGGAAGACTGCTGATGCTTTCTTT. As protein: CASSFPGGKTADAFF.

The V gene is TRBV14, the J gene TRBJ2-7; 7 nucleotides agree with TRBD1. Germline CDR1 is SGHDN and CDR2 is FVKESK. The CDR3 is 15 residues long. The V segment lost 5 bases and the J segment 2 bases; nucleotides outside the gene matches: 9. CDR3 bases: TGTGCCAGCAGCACTCCCAGGACAGGAGCCTACGAGCAGTACTTC. It yields the protein CASSTPRTGAYEQYF. Supplemented by reference TRBV14 and TRBJ2-7, the full variable domain reads EAGVTQFPSHSVIEKGQTVTLRCDPISGHDNLYWYRRVMGKEIKFLLHFVKESKQDESGMPNNRFLAERTGGTYSTLKVQPAELEDSGVYFCASSTPRTGAYEQYFGPGTRLTVT.

Concerning this clonotype itself: Germline and junction disagree at one end, which may indicate a read error. The V and J genes are TRBV11-2 and TRBJ1-2, with a possible D match to TRBD1 (5 bases). Germline V CDR1 and CDR2: SGHAT, FQNNGV. This CDR3 has 14 residues. As DNA, the CDR3 is TGTGCCAGCAGTTTAGGGGCCCTGAATTATGGCTACACCTTC. Translated: CASSLGALNYGYTF.

This clonotype was found a few times. This chain links TRBV6-1 with TRBJ2-5; tentative D call: TRBD2 (7 bases). Per germline, CDR1 MNHNS and CDR2 SASEGT. V lost 5 bases and J 2 bases, leaving 30 bases between the germline ends. This CDR3 comprises 20 residues. In DNA form, the CDR3 reads TGTGCCAGCAGTAGAGGTATCGTTGCTCCTACAGGGCGGGGGCAAGAGACCCAGTACTTC. This sequence encodes CASSRGIVAPTGRGQETQYF.

The chain couples TRBV6-1 to TRBJ2-3; the match to TRBD2 covers 7 bases. Germline-derived CDR1 and CDR2 are MNHNS and SASEGT. The CDR3 consists of 14 residues. V was pared by 6 bases and J by 3 bases, with 6 bases of the junction left unmatched. The CDR3 spells CASRGGSWTDTQYF. The CDR3 DNA reads as TGTGCCAGCAGAGGCGGGAGTTGGACAGATACGCAGTATTTT.

About this clonotype itself: Compared with germline, one end of the junction differs, possibly owing to a read error. The CDR3 reads CAIRDSPSAGELHF. In nucleotides, the CDR3 is TGTGCCATCAGGGACAGCCCAAGCGCCGGGGAGCTGCACTTT. The chain couples TRBV10-3 to TRBJ2-2; a possible D gene is TRBD1 (6 bases). The CDR3 is 14 amino acids. The V gene's germline CDR1 is ENHRY and CDR2 SYGVKD.

In this sample, this clonotype turned up once. One junction end disagrees with the germline gene, perhaps due to a read error. This chain connects TRBV5-1 to TRBJ2-3, with D tentatively TRBD1 (5 bases). The CDR3 runs to 12 residues. From germline, CDR1 is SGHRS and CDR2 YFSETQ. The CDR3 bases are TGTGCCAGCAGCCTAGGACACTCCAACGAGTATTTT. This gives the protein CASSLGHSNEYF.

Note on this clonotype: As the CDR3 is not closed by the conserved phenylalanine or tryptophan, this likely results from a read error. It is unclear where the CDR3 begins or ends on the DNA, so no DNA is shown, and the CDR3 is as TCRdb lists it. The CDR3 here is CAISEPGTEALI. This chain connects TRBV10-3 to TRBJ1-1. The CDR3 numbers 12 amino acids, ends counted. In germline, CDR1 is ENHRY, CDR2 SYGVKD.

Regarding this clonotype: At one boundary the junction diverges from the germline segment, which might be a read error. CDR3 protein: CASSRERGWATQYF. The CDR3 nucleotides are TGTGCCAGCAGCAGAGAAAGGGGATGGGCTACGCAGTACTTT. J is TRBJ2-3 and V is TRBV5-1; TRBD1 is a possible D gene (5 bases). The CDR3 covers 14 residues. Germline CDR1 reads SGHRS; CDR2 reads YFSETQ.

The genes are TRBV5-1 and TRBJ1-2; 10 bases are shared with TRBD1. Germline CDR1 reads SGHRS; CDR2 reads YFSETQ. The V segment lost 4 bases and the J segment 2 bases; nucleotides outside the gene matches: 5. The CDR3 is 15 residues long. The CDR3 DNA reads as TGCGCCAGCAGCGAGACAGGGGGCTGGAACTATGGCTACACCTTC. Amino acids: CASSETGGWNYGYTF. The complete variable domain, with remaining parts taken from reference TRBV5-1 and TRBJ1-2, reads KAGVTQTPRYLIKTRGQQVTLSCSPISGHRSVSWYQQTPGQGLQFLFEYFSETQRNKGNFPGRFSGRQFSNSRSEMNVSTLELGDSALYLCASSETGGWNYGYTFGSGTRLTVV.

The chain links TRBV12-3 or TRBV12-4 to TRBJ2-1; D may be TRBD2 (8 bases). The length of the CDR3 is 16 residues. Trimming took off 7 bases at V and 4 bases at J, with 20 bases between the two ends. The CDR3 here is CASTIRGGQPYNEQFF. The CDR3 nucleotides are TGTGCCAGCACCATTCGGGGGGGACAGCCGTACAATGAGCAGTTCTTC.

This clonotype showed up many times. The chain couples TRBV19 to TRBJ1-2; TRBD1 matches at 7 bases. With V trimmed by 9 bases and J by 8 bases, 9 bases remained unmatched. Germline-derived CDR1 and CDR2 are LNHDA and SQIVND (reference sequence). This CDR3 contains 12 residues. CDR3 in DNA: TGTGCCAGCAGCATACGACAGGGAGGCTACACCTTC. It translates to CASSIRQGGYTF.

Note on this clonotype: At one end the junction does not follow the germline gene, possibly because of a read error. The V gene is TRBV15, the J gene TRBJ2-7; D is unclear. This CDR3 has 13 residues. Per germline, CDR1 LNHNV and CDR2 YYDKDF (reference sequence). The CDR3 bases are TGTGCCACCAGCACAGGTCTGACCGACGAGCTGTACTTC. The encoded protein is CATSTGLTDELYF.

The V and J genes are TRBV2 and TRBJ1-4; maybe TRBD1 (6 bases). In germline, CDR1 is SNHLY, CDR2 FYNNEI. Deletions cut 7 bases from V and 0 bases from J, with 9 bases between. The CDR3 contains 14 residues. The CDR3 spells CASTWTATNEKLFF. CDR3 coding DNA: TGTGCCAGCACCTGGACAGCAACTAATGAAAAACTGTTTTTT.

Remarks on this clonotype: The CDR3 ends on some other residue instead of the conserved phenylalanine or tryptophan, so this is likely a read error. The rearrangement links TRBV5-1 to TRBJ2-5; either TRBD1 or TRBD2 may supply D (6 bases each). The germline gives CDR1 SGHRS, CDR2 YFSETQ. The CDR3 covers 16 residues. V was trimmed by 4 bases and J by 0 bases, leaving 16 bases between them. The CDR3 spells CASSRDSGGNQETQYL. The CDR3 DNA reads as TGCGCCAGCAGCCGCGACTCCGGGGGCAACCAAGAGACCCAGTACCTC.

This chain uses TRBV7-6 with TRBJ2-7, with 8 nucleotides matching TRBD2. V lost 5 bases to trimming and J lost 4 bases; unmatched junction nucleotides: 10. Germline CDR1 reads SGHVS; CDR2 reads FNYEAQ. The CDR3 length is 15 residues. CDR3 region: CASSPLLAGLYEQYF. The CDR3 bases are TGTGCCAGCAGCCCCCTCCTAGCGGGTCTTTACGAGCAGTACTTC.

This clonotype was observed many times. The J gene is TRBJ1-1, the V gene TRBV5-5, with TRBD1 matching over 8 bases. Germline trimming cut 0 bases from V and 1 base from J; bases unmatched to any gene: 2. This CDR3 has 15 amino acids. Germline loops: CDR1 SGHKS, CDR2 YYEKEE (reference sequence). The CDR3 nucleotides are TGTGCCAGCAGCTTGGGAGACAGGGGGAACACTGAAGCTTTCTTT. As protein: CASSLGDRGNTEAFF.

Concerning this clonotype: One end of the junction fails to match germline, which may point to a read error. The chain employs TRBV13 and TRBJ2-7; 7 bases line up with TRBD2. The CDR3 spans 14 residues. Germline CDR1 reads PRHDT; CDR2 reads FYEKMQ (reference sequence). The CDR3 DNA reads as TGTGCCAGCAGCTCGGCCGGGGGGTCCTACACTGAGTCCTTC. This encodes CASSSAGGSYTESF.

The sample holds a few counts of this clonotype. This chain uses TRBV19 with TRBJ2-7; D is possibly TRBD1 (6 bases). Per germline, CDR1 LNHDA and CDR2 SQIVND (reference sequence). Trimming shortened V by 6 bases and J by 2 bases, and 11 bases separated the two germline ends. The CDR3 sequence is 13 residues long. CDR3: CASSFGQTYEQYF. CDR3 coding DNA: TGTGCCAGTAGCTTCGGACAGACCTACGAGCAGTACTTC.

CDR3 nucleotides: TGTGCCAGCAGCCCCGGAGTTGAGGCCCTACACTATGGCTACACCTTC. As protein: CASSPGVEALHYGYTF. V and J are TRBV5-6 and TRBJ1-2, with no clear D. The germline V gene has CDR1 SGHDT and CDR2 YYEEEE. Trimming left V 4 bases short and J 3 bases short, with 19 bases between. The CDR3 has 16 residues. The whole variable domain, filled in from reference TRBV5-6 and TRBJ1-2, reads DAGVTQSPTHLIKTRGQQVTLRCSPKSGHDTVSWYQQALGQGPQFIFQYYEEEERQRGNFPDRFSGHQFPNYSSELNVNALLLGDSALYLCASSPGVEALHYGYTFGSGTRLTVV.

The chain is built from TRBV7-9 and TRBJ2-1; no reliable D call. The CDR3 runs 15 residues. CDR1 and CDR2 from the germline V gene are SEHNR and FQNEAQ (reference sequence). V gave up 3 bases and J gave up 4 bases, with 13 bases separating them. CDR3 loop: CASSFSVAAYNEQFF. CDR3 nucleotide sequence: TGTGCCAGCAGCTTTTCCGTTGCGGCTTACAATGAGCAGTTCTTC.

The table lists this clonotype with many counts. This rearrangement joins TRBV7-2 to TRBJ1-2; 9 nucleotides agree with TRBD1. CDR3 length: 13 amino acids. The germline V gene has CDR1 SGHTA and CDR2 FQGNSA. The J segment lost 8 bases and the V segment lost 5 bases, leaving 6 bases of the junction unmatched. CDR3 amino acids: CASSPTGGQGYTF. Here the CDR3 DNA reads TGTGCCAGCAGCCCAACAGGGGGCCAGGGCTACACCTTC.

This chain connects TRBV10-3 to TRBJ2-7, with D tentatively TRBD1 or TRBD2 (6 bases each). V was cut by 8 bases and J by 6 bases, with 20 bases left in between. The CDR3 is made up of 14 amino acids. From germline, CDR1 is ENHRY and CDR2 SYGVKD. DNA for the CDR3: TGTGCCATCTCGGGACGCGCGGGACAAGGCGAGCAGTACTTC. Translated, it gives CAISGRAGQGEQYF.